The 28 T cell receptor beta chains given below trace back to one sample, sequenced in a study of identical twins. One entry per CDR3 protein, called by TCRdb with MiXCR from the 5' RACE reads. The sample has roughly 690,000 distinct CDR3 sequences, 6% to 6.5% seen once. The source material was naive T cells sorted from blood. These receptors came from a man aged 18 to 30 in good health.

The sample holds a few counts of this clonotype. The chain carries TRBV29-1 and TRBJ2-6, with 10 bases fitting TRBD1. Germline V lookup: CDR1 SQVTM, CDR2 ANQGSEA. V trimming: 6 bases; J trimming: 2 bases; junction bases outside the gene matches: 4. The CDR3 has 15 residues. The CDR3 region has the DNA TGCAGCGTGATAGGACAGGGGGCTGGGGCCAACGTCCTGACTTTC. Its protein is CSVIGQGAGANVLTF.

This chain links TRBV11-1 with TRBJ2-2; 12 nucleotides match TRBD1. V was pared by 6 bases and J by 6 bases, with 5 bases of the junction left unmatched. Germline V gene sequence: CDR1 SGHAT, CDR2 FQDESV (reference sequence). The CDR3 sequence is 15 residues long. Here the CDR3 reads CASRPGTGGSGELFF. CDR3 nucleotides: TGTGCCAGCAGACCCGGGACAGGGGGCTCCGGGGAGCTGTTTTTT.

There are many counts of this clonotype. The chain combines TRBV12-3 or TRBV12-4 with TRBJ2-4, with 12 bases identical to TRBD2. The CDR3 totals 15 residues. The V and J ends lost 2 bases and 16 bases, in that order; junction bases with no gene match: 12. The CDR3 bases are TGTGCCAGCAGTTTATCTAGCGGGAGGGCCCAAGAAAAATACTTC. Amino acids: CASSLSSGRAQEKYF.

This clonotype appeared many times. The CDR3 sequence is CASSSRDSSNSPLHF. In nucleotides, the CDR3 is TGTGCCAGCAGTTCGAGGGACAGCTCTAATTCACCCCTCCACTTT. This chain joins TRBV6-5 and TRBJ1-6; 7 bases agree with TRBD1. Germline V lookup: CDR1 MNHEY, CDR2 SVGAGI. J was trimmed by 6 bases and V by 4 bases; bases with no gene match: 6. The CDR3 runs 15 residues.

CDR3 DNA: TGCAGTGCAAAGGGGGCAGGGATCACTGAAGCTTTCTTT. This encodes CSAKGAGITEAFF. The chain is built from TRBV20-1 and TRBJ1-1; 7 bases map to TRBD1. In germline, CDR1 is DFQATT, CDR2 SNEGSKA (reference sequence). J lost 4 bases, V lost 6 bases, and 8 bases had no gene match. There are 13 residues in the CDR3.

This clonotype was counted between two and nine times. J is TRBJ2-3 and V is TRBV27, with D possibly matching TRBD2 (6 bases). Looked up from germline, CDR1 is MNHEY and CDR2 is SMNVEV (reference sequence). V was clipped by 5 bases and J by 4 bases, with 16 bases between them. The CDR3 extends over 15 amino acids. CDR3 residues: CASSRQTRLSDTQYF. The DNA for the CDR3 is TGTGCCAGCAGTCGGCAGACTAGATTGTCAGATACGCAGTATTTT.

This clonotype was found a few times. The chain recombines TRBV5-1 with TRBJ2-7; no reliable D call. CDR3 length equals 16 residues. CDR1 SGHRS and CDR2 YFSETQ come from the germline V gene. V was pared by 0 bases and J by 2 bases, with 15 bases between. CDR3 sequence: CASSLEGPEGTYEQYF. The CDR3 DNA is TGCGCCAGCAGCTTGGAAGGACCCGAAGGAACCTACGAGCAGTACTTC.

This clonotype was detected many times. The chain employs TRBV12-3 or TRBV12-4 and TRBJ1-2, with TRBD1 identical over 8 bases. The CDR3 consists of 15 residues. J gave up 5 bases and V 4 bases, and 9 bases lay outside the gene matches. For the CDR3, the DNA is TGTGCCAGCAGTTCCTGGACAGGGACAAAATATGGCTACACCTTC. Translating gives CASSSWTGTKYGYTF.

This clonotype was observed a few times. The chain's CDR3 is CASSSGTGPSTGELFF. The CDR3 DNA sequence: TGCGCCAGCAGCTCCGGGACAGGGCCGAGCACCGGGGAGCTGTTTTTT. The chain is built from TRBV5-1 and TRBJ2-2, with TRBD1 identical over 9 bases. This CDR3 has 16 amino acids. Germline V gene data show CDR1 as SGHRS and CDR2 as YFSETQ. V shed 3 bases and J 4 bases; nucleotides not matched to a gene: 7. The full variable domain, its missing parts supplied by reference TRBV5-1 and TRBJ2-2, is KAGVTQTPRYLIKTRGQQVTLSCSPISGHRSVSWYQQTPGQGLQFLFEYFSETQRNKGNFPGRFSGRQFSNSRSEMNVSTLELGDSALYLCASSSGTGPSTGELFFGEGSRLTVL.

At least ten counts were recorded for this clonotype. This sequence joins TRBV29-1 and TRBJ2-5; D possibly corresponds to TRBD1 (7 bases). There are 14 residues in the CDR3. With 6 bases removed from V and 2 bases from J, the gap between germline ends came to 16 bases. The germline V gene encodes CDR1 SQVTM and CDR2 ANQGSEA. CDR3 loop: CSVVTGRWQETQYF. For the CDR3, the DNA is TGCAGCGTAGTGACAGGGAGGTGGCAAGAGACCCAGTACTTC.

In this sample, this clonotype turned up a few times. The genes are TRBV12-3 or TRBV12-4 and TRBJ2-1, with TRBD2 matching 9 bases. The CDR3 length is 16 residues. The V and J ends lost 3 bases and 12 bases, in that order; junction bases with no gene match: 15. CDR3 region: CASSLVPLGGRAAQFF. Here the CDR3 DNA reads TGTGCCAGCAGTTTGGTCCCTCTCGGCGGGAGGGCCGCGCAGTTCTTC.

This clonotype was counted only a few times. V gene TRBV28 combines with J gene TRBJ2-1; no definite D call. CDR1 is MDHEN and CDR2 is SYDVKM in the germline V gene. This CDR3 is 16 amino acids long. V shed 6 bases and J shed 4 bases, with 19 bases lying between them. The CDR3 region has the DNA TGTGCCAGCAGAACTGGCCAGGTCCAGATTTACAATGAGCAGTTCTTC. It specifies CASRTGQVQIYNEQFF.

This clonotype was seen ten or more times. The V and J genes are TRBV15 and TRBJ2-1, with 10 bases that match TRBD2. CDR3 length equals 15 residues. With V trimmed by 1 base and J by 8 bases, 5 bases remained unmatched. Germline assignment: CDR1 LNHNV and CDR2 YYDKDF (reference sequence). CDR3 in DNA: TGTGCCACCAGCAGAGGTCTAGCGGGAGAGGATGAGCAGTTCTTC. It translates to CATSRGLAGEDEQFF.

This clonotype was seen ten or more times. The rearrangement uses TRBV28 and TRBJ2-1; D is uncertain. The CDR3 has 11 amino acids. The germline V gene has CDR1 MDHEN and CDR2 SYDVKM. V dropped 4 bases and J dropped 12 bases, with 10 bases sitting between them. The chain's CDR3 is CASSSPLAQFF. CDR3 DNA sequence: TGTGCCAGCAGTTCACCCCTGGCGCAGTTCTTC.

This clonotype was recorded many times. This rearrangement joins TRBV5-1 to TRBJ2-1; no reliable D call. This CDR3 has 13 residues. Per germline, CDR1 SGHRS and CDR2 YFSETQ. The DNA for the CDR3 is TGCGCAACGACGTCCGACTCCTACAATGAGCAGTTCTTC. This codes for CATTSDSYNEQFF.

The chain joins TRBV5-6 to TRBJ2-3; either TRBD1 or TRBD2 may fit D (6 bases each). V shed 2 bases and J shed 6 bases, with 13 bases lying between them. Per germline, CDR1 SGHDT and CDR2 YYEEEE. The CDR3 covers 14 residues. CDR3 bases: TGTGCCAGCAGCTTCAGGGGCGGGGTGGATACGCAGTATTTT. This translates into CASSFRGGVDTQYF.

This clonotype came up many times. J is TRBJ2-3 and V is TRBV4-2; 7 bases fit TRBD2. The CDR3 covers 15 residues. V lost 2 bases, J lost 2 bases, and 4 bases stayed unmatched. Germline V gene data show CDR1 as LGHNA and CDR2 as YNFKEQ. For the CDR3, the DNA is TGTGCCAGCAGCCAATATGCGGGAGACACAGATACGCAGTATTTT. This gives the protein CASSQYAGDTDTQYF.

In this sample, this clonotype turned up a few times. The genes are TRBV4-1 and TRBJ1-1; D ambiguous. The germline CDR1 and CDR2 sequences are MGHRA and YSYEKL. The length of the CDR3 is 14 residues. Trimming removed 4 bases from V and 4 bases from J, with 13 bases in between. The CDR3 is CASSRPEGGTEAFF. CDR3 in DNA: TGCGCCAGCAGCCGCCCAGAGGGAGGCACTGAAGCTTTCTTT.

Ten or more counts support this clonotype. The chain is built from TRBV12-3 or TRBV12-4 and TRBJ2-3; a possible D gene is TRBD2 (6 bases). This CDR3 region has 15 residues. V shed 7 bases and J shed 3 bases, with 17 bases lying between them. The CDR3 spells CASIPGTGLTDTQYF. The CDR3 region has the DNA TGTGCCAGCATCCCCGGGACTGGGCTTACAGATACGCAGTATTTT.

The sample holds many counts of this clonotype. The chain joins TRBV5-1 to TRBJ2-7, with D possibly TRBD1 on 8 matching bases. Trimming stripped 2 bases from V and 7 bases from J, with 13 bases between. The CDR3 totals 13 residues. CDR1 SGHRS and CDR2 YFSETQ come from the germline V gene. DNA of the CDR3: TGCGCCAGCAGCTTTGGACAGGGAGGGGAGCAGTACTTC. It translates to CASSFGQGGEQYF.

This clonotype was seen many times. The rearrangement joins TRBV5-1 to TRBJ2-3, with 8 bases matching TRBD2. Losses at the gene ends were 4 bases for V and 4 bases for J; bases not matched to a gene: 14. CDR1 is SGHRS and CDR2 is YFSETQ in the germline V gene. CDR3 size: 17 residues. CDR3 loop: CASSPREPAGAPDTQYF. CDR3 nucleotides: TGCGCCAGCAGCCCACGCGAACCAGCGGGGGCCCCAGATACGCAGTATTTT.

The rearrangement links TRBV6-2 or TRBV6-3 to TRBJ2-4, with a weak D call TRBD1 (5 bases). Per the germline V gene, CDR1 is MNHEY and CDR2 is SVGEGT. The V end lost 2 bases, the J end lost 2 bases, and 13 bases lay between the germline ends. The CDR3 extends over 16 amino acids. CDR3: CASSYTRSGTKNIQYF. CDR3 bases: TGTGCCAGCAGTTACACGAGGTCAGGGACCAAAAACATTCAGTACTTC.

This clonotype was found many times. The chain is built from TRBV6-2 or TRBV6-3 and TRBJ2-7; D may be TRBD2 (6 bases). V was shortened by 10 bases and J by 2 bases, with 18 bases between the two germline ends. The CDR3 length is 14 residues. The germline CDR1 and CDR2 sequences are MNHEY and SVGEGT. As DNA, the CDR3 is TGTGCCACCATGGACTACGCGCGTACCTACGAGCAGTACGTC. It yields the protein CATMDYARTYEQYV.

Only a few counts were recorded for this clonotype. The chain carries TRBV24-1 and TRBJ2-3, with TRBD2 as a possible D gene (5 bases). In germline, CDR1 is KGHDR, CDR2 SFDVKD. This CDR3 contains 14 residues. V was cut by 1 base and J by 5 bases, with 9 bases left in between. As DNA, the CDR3 is TGTGCCACCAGTGATTTTAGCGCGGGAGATACGCAGTATTTT. Translation gives CATSDFSAGDTQYF.

The chain is built from TRBV7-3 and TRBJ1-1; D remains unclear. Germline lookup yields CDR1 SGHTA and CDR2 FQGTGA. V lost 4 bases and J 10 bases, leaving 13 bases between the germline ends. The CDR3 contains 12 residues. The CDR3 is CASSSSPGRAFF. The CDR3 region has the DNA TGTGCCAGCAGCTCTAGTCCCGGCCGAGCTTTCTTT.

This clonotype came up a few times. The V gene is TRBV6-2 or TRBV6-3, the J gene TRBJ2-3; 8 nucleotides match TRBD2. The germline V gene has CDR1 MNHEY and CDR2 SVGEGT. V trimming: 8 bases; J trimming: 0 bases; junction bases outside the gene matches: 4. The CDR3 loop spans 14 amino acids. CDR3 DNA sequence: TGTGCCAGCGGGATAGCGGGAAGCACAGATACGCAGTATTTT. Protein product: CASGIAGSTDTQYF.

V gene TRBV28 combines with J gene TRBJ2-2; no definite D call. V was pared by 8 bases and J by 1 base, with 32 bases between. The CDR3 runs to 21 residues. Germline loops: CDR1 MDHEN, CDR2 SYDVKM. The CDR3: CASRGRLVLVSPPENTGELFF. CDR3 bases: TGTGCCAGCCGAGGCCGTCTCGTGCTAGTTAGCCCACCCGAGAACACCGGGGAGCTGTTTTTT.

This clonotype came up many times. The chain carries TRBV12-3 or TRBV12-4 and TRBJ2-3; 9 bases map to TRBD2. With V trimmed by 1 base and J by 2 bases, 10 bases remained unmatched. This CDR3 contains 18 residues. The CDR3 DNA follows: TGTGCCAGCAGTTTAGAAGTAGGAGCTAGCGGGAACACAGATACGCAGTATTTT. It yields the protein CASSLEVGASGNTDTQYF.